Each of the 2 T cell receptor beta chains below was sequenced from the same sample in a study of control samples from healthy donors and cancer patients. The method was immunoSEQ multiplex PCR; TCRdb's version includes in-frame clones alone and lacks a portion of them. The profile shows 250,000 to 300,000 clones, more than 65% of them singletons. The sequenced sample was PBMCs. The receptors stem from a woman in her sixties or seventies with lung cancer.

The chain recombines TRBV5-1 with TRBJ2-5; 7 bases line up with TRBD1. CDR1 is SGHRS, CDR2 YFSETQ, per germline. Trimming removed 4 bases from V and 2 bases from J; junction bases left unmatched: 5. The CDR3 has 14 residues. The CDR3 sequence is CASSLGQDQETQYF. CDR3 DNA: TGCGCCAGCAGCCTAGGACAGGATCAAGAGACCCAGTACTTC.

The gene calls are TRBV19 and TRBJ1-1; D gene unclear. The V gene's germline CDR1 is LNHDA and CDR2 SQIVND (reference sequence). V was clipped by 0 bases and J by 10 bases, with 12 bases between them. The CDR3 has 13 residues. This CDR3 is CASSIDPGGTAFF. Written as DNA, the CDR3 is TGTGCCAGTAGTATAGATCCAGGAGGAACAGCTTTCTTT. The full variable domain, completed using reference TRBV19 and TRBJ1-1, is DGGITQSPKYLFRKEGQNVTLSCEQNLNHDAMYWYRQDPGQGLRLIYYSQIVNDFQKGDIAEGYSVSREKKESFPLTVTSAQKNPTAFYLCASSIDPGGTAFFGQGTRLTVV.